These 27 T cell receptor beta chains originate from one sample sequenced in a study of cytomegalovirus exposure and HLA in healthy donors. The PCR employed 60 Vbeta primers together with 13 Jbeta primers. TCRdb's copy holds only in-frame clones and misses some; the assay was immunoSEQ multiplex PCR. The sample shows about 180,000 clones, around 80% of them seen only once. The sequenced sample consisted of PBMCs. These receptors all come from a woman aged 40 to 50 in good health and CMV-seronegative.

The chain links TRBV5-4 to TRBJ2-7; 10 bases line up with TRBD2. Trimming at V came to 4 bases and at J to 2 bases, leaving 3 bases not matched to a gene. CDR3 length: 14 amino acids. Germline V gives CDR1 SGHNT, CDR2 YYREEE (reference sequence). The CDR3 sequence: CASSPGTSAYEQYF. CDR3 sequence (DNA): TGTGCCAGCAGCCCAGGGACTAGCGCCTACGAGCAGTACTTC. Supplemented by reference TRBV5-4 and TRBJ2-7, the full variable domain reads ETGVTQSPTHLIKTRGQQVTLRCSSQSGHNTVSWYQQALGQGPQFIFQYYREEENGRGNFPPRFSGLQFPNYSSELNVNALELDDSALYLCASSPGTSAYEQYFGPGTRLTVT.

The chain joins TRBV13 to TRBJ2-3, with D tentatively TRBD2 (5 bases). The CDR3 length is 13 residues. Trimming cost V 5 bases and J 2 bases, with 8 bases left between them. Germline V gives CDR1 PRHDT, CDR2 FYEKMQ (reference sequence). The CDR3 protein is CASSPGLTDTQYF. CDR3 DNA sequence: TGTGCCAGCAGCCCCGGACTCACAGATACGCAGTATTTT.

A single count supports this clone. This chain uses TRBV19 with TRBJ1-5; 9 bases match TRBD1. Per the germline V gene, CDR1 is LNHDA and CDR2 is SQIVND (reference sequence). The CDR3 runs 17 residues. Trimming at V came to 4 bases and at J to 0 bases, leaving 7 bases not matched to a gene. CDR3 in amino acids: CASSTWTGVNSNQPQHF. Here the CDR3 DNA reads TGTGCCAGTAGTACCTGGACAGGGGTAAATAGCAATCAGCCCCAGCATTTT.

The V and J genes are TRBV6-5 and TRBJ2-7; 8 bases line up with TRBD1. Trimming at V came to 0 bases and at J to 3 bases, leaving 7 bases not matched to a gene. This CDR3 contains 16 residues. Germline assignment: CDR1 MNHEY and CDR2 SVGAGI. The CDR3 DNA follows: TGTGCCAGCAGTTACTCGAGGGACAGGATGAACTACGAGCAGTACTTC. Protein product: CASSYSRDRMNYEQYF.

Concerning this clone: A read error may produce the germline difference seen at one junction end. The V and J genes are TRBV15 and TRBJ1-2, with 9 bases identical to TRBD1. Germline CDR1 LNHNV, CDR2 YYDKDF (reference sequence). The CDR3 covers 13 residues. CDR3 loop: CATSRGTGYGYPF. CDR3 nucleotides: TGTGCCACCAGCAGGGGGACAGGGTATGGCTACCCCTTC.

This clone was counted a few times. The chain links TRBV30 to TRBJ1-5, with 7 positions matching TRBD1. J gave up 6 bases and V 2 bases, and 10 bases lay outside the gene matches. This CDR3 is built from 15 residues. Per the germline V gene, CDR1 is GTSNPN and CDR2 is SVGIG (reference sequence). The CDR3 bases are TGTGCCTGGAGTCGGGATGACAGGGACATTCAGCCCCAGCATTTT. The encoded protein is CAWSRDDRDIQPQHF.

The rearrangement joins TRBV19 to TRBJ1-4; no definite D call. This CDR3 region has 14 residues. The V and J ends lost 2 bases and 7 bases respectively, with 11 bases between them. The germline gives CDR1 LNHDA, CDR2 SQIVND (reference sequence). In nucleotides, the CDR3 is TGTGCCAGTAGTATACCAGGACTGGGTGAAAAACTGTTTTTT. It codes for CASSIPGLGEKLFF.

The chain uses TRBV2 and TRBJ2-3; 9 nucleotides match TRBD1. The trim removed 6 bases at V and 3 bases at J, leaving 10 bases unmatched. Germline V lookup: CDR1 SNHLY, CDR2 FYNNEI. CDR3 length: 16 residues. CDR3 amino acids: CASSALPGQGTDTQYF. The CDR3 bases are TGTGCCAGCAGCGCCTTACCGGGACAGGGAACAGATACGCAGTATTTT.

The chain links TRBV29-1 to TRBJ1-1; TRBD1 is a possible D gene (5 bases). Per the germline V gene, CDR1 is SQVTM and CDR2 is ANQGSEA. The V gene lost 7 bases and the J gene lost 3 bases, with 15 bases spanning the gap. The CDR3 has 13 amino acids. CDR3 loop: CSARDPGDTEAFF. The CDR3 region has the DNA TGCAGCGCCCGGGACCCGGGGGACACTGAAGCTTTCTTT.

The gene calls are TRBV5-1 and TRBJ1-2; D might be TRBD1 (5 bases). The V and J ends lost 0 bases and 7 bases respectively, with 13 bases between them. This CDR3 spans 14 amino acids. Germline V gene sequence: CDR1 SGHRS, CDR2 YFSETQ. CDR3: CASSLGGPGGGYTF. The CDR3 DNA is TGCGCCAGCAGCTTGGGGGGCCCGGGTGGTGGCTACACCTTC.

In this sample, this clone turned up a few times. V usage is TRBV28 and J usage is TRBJ1-5; D may be TRBD1 (5 bases). V was pared by 2 bases and J by 6 bases, with 11 bases between. This CDR3 region has 14 residues. Germline-derived CDR1 and CDR2 are MDHEN and SYDVKM. CDR3: CASSLPAGRQPQHF. The CDR3 region has the DNA TGTGCCAGCAGTTTACCGGCAGGGCGTCAGCCCCAGCATTTT.

The rearrangement uses TRBV19 and TRBJ2-7; D uncertain. The CDR3 covers 12 residues. V was pared by 11 bases and J by 8 bases, with 19 bases between. Germline V gene data show CDR1 as LNHDA and CDR2 as SQIVND (reference sequence). The chain's CDR3 is CARAIESTKQYF. CDR3 DNA: TGTGCCCGCGCCATAGAGAGTACGAAGCAGTACTTC.

In its sample, this clone was seen a few times. CDR3 loop: CASSSEIYGYTF. The CDR3 DNA reads TGTGCCAGCAGTTCAGAAATCTATGGCTACACCTTC. The chain carries TRBV28 and TRBJ1-2, with unresolved D. Per the germline V gene, CDR1 is MDHEN and CDR2 is SYDVKM. The V end lost 4 bases, the J end lost 4 bases, and 7 bases lay between the germline ends. This CDR3 spans 12 amino acids.

The V gene is TRBV28, the J gene TRBJ2-7; 10 positions agree with TRBD2. This CDR3 has 14 amino acids. The germline V gene encodes CDR1 MDHEN and CDR2 SYDVKM. V shed 7 bases and J 4 bases; nucleotides not matched to a gene: 7. CDR3 sequence (DNA): TGTGCCAGCACCAACGGAGCGGGAGGGTACGAGCAGTACTTC. Translated: CASTNGAGGYEQYF.

Points on this clone: At one end the junction does not follow the germline gene, possibly because of a read error. The sample has other DNA sequences that encode this CDR3 too. The genes are TRBV6-5 and TRBJ2-2, with 7 bases aligning to TRBD1. The CDR3 spans 16 residues. Germline loops: CDR1 MNHEY, CDR2 SVGAGI. CDR3: CASSYAGTANTGELFF. In nucleotides, the CDR3 is TGTGCCAGTAGTTACGCCGGGACAGCGAACACCGGGGAGCTGTTTTTT.

The gene calls are TRBV7-9 and TRBJ1-4; D call uncertain. Trimming took off 5 bases at V and 0 bases at J, with 10 bases between the two ends. The CDR3 runs 15 residues. The germline gives CDR1 SEHNR, CDR2 FQNEAQ (reference sequence). The CDR3 sequence is CASSPRRATNEKLFF. The CDR3 nucleotides read TGTGCCAGCAGCCCGAGACGGGCAACTAATGAAAAACTGTTTTTT.

A note on this clone: Other nucleotide sequences from this sample produce the same CDR3. V and J are TRBV5-1 and TRBJ2-7; TRBD2 matches at 9 bases. The J segment lost 1 base and the V segment lost 4 bases, leaving 12 bases of the junction unmatched. CDR3 length equals 17 residues. The germline CDR1 and CDR2 sequences are SGHRS and YFSETQ. CDR3 DNA: TGCGCCAGCAGCGTGAGTAGCGGGAGTATAGGGTCCTACGAGCAGTACTTC. As protein: CASSVSSGSIGSYEQYF.

V gene TRBV10-2 combines with J gene TRBJ1-1, with TRBD1 identical over 10 bases. This CDR3 has 14 amino acids. The germline gives CDR1 WSHSY, CDR2 SAAADI. The ends lost 7 bases at V and 4 bases at J; junction bases unmatched: 6. In DNA form, the CDR3 reads TGCGCCAGCACGGGCGGGACAGGGGTCACTGAAGCTTTCTTT. Translating gives CASTGGTGVTEAFF.

The chain joins TRBV10-3 to TRBJ1-3; TRBD1 matches at 8 bases. Germline loops: CDR1 ENHRY, CDR2 SYGVKD. V shed 2 bases, J shed 0 bases, and the junction held 9 bases outside the gene matches. This CDR3 comprises 18 residues. The CDR3 DNA is TGTGCCATCAGTGAGAAGGGACAGGTACTAACCTCTGGAAACACCATATATTTT. This gives the protein CAISEKGQVLTSGNTIYF.

The genes are TRBV6-6 and TRBJ1-3; D is unresolved. The ends were cut back, 0 bases at V and 7 bases at J, with 10 bases in the middle. Germline values: CDR1 MNHNY, CDR2 SVGAGI (reference sequence). The CDR3 spans 14 residues. CDR3 sequence (DNA): TGTGCCAGCAGTTACTCGAACCTAGAGAACACCATATATTTT. Residues: CASSYSNLENTIYF.

The gene calls are TRBV2 and TRBJ1-5, with TRBD1 matching over 9 bases. The CDR3 has 14 amino acids. J was trimmed by 12 bases and V by 1 base; bases with no gene match: 7. Germline loops: CDR1 SNHLY, CDR2 FYNNEI. The CDR3 DNA sequence: TGTGCCAGCAGTGAAGGCGGGGGACAGGGAGGCCAGCATTTT. The encoded protein is CASSEGGGQGGQHF.

The genes are TRBV14 and TRBJ2-1; 11 positions agree with TRBD2. Germline CDR1 reads SGHDN; CDR2 reads FVKESK. This CDR3 spans 17 amino acids. The junction had 9 bases not matched to a gene; V was cut back by 3 bases and J by 5 bases. The CDR3 DNA sequence: TGTGCCAGCAGCCAGCCGACACTAGCGGGGGTTGACAATGAGCAGTTCTTC. Amino acids: CASSQPTLAGVDNEQFF. The complete variable domain, with remaining parts taken from reference TRBV14 and TRBJ2-1, reads EAGVTQFPSHSVIEKGQTVTLRCDPISGHDNLYWYRRVMGKEIKFLLHFVKESKQDESGMPNNRFLAERTGGTYSTLKVQPAELEDSGVYFCASSQPTLAGVDNEQFFGPGTRLTVL.

This rearrangement joins TRBV19 to TRBJ1-2, with a weak D call TRBD1 (5 bases). Germline CDR1 is LNHDA and CDR2 is SQIVND (reference sequence). The CDR3 is 14 amino acids. V dropped 7 bases and J dropped 5 bases, with 17 bases sitting between them. CDR3 residues: CASTSDSAGYGYTF. CDR3 coding DNA: TGTGCCAGTACCTCAGACAGTGCCGGTTATGGCTACACCTTC.

The J gene is TRBJ1-1, the V gene TRBV4-1; D unresolved. V lost 3 bases to trimming and J lost 3 bases, with 8 bases between them. The CDR3 spans 13 residues. Germline V gives CDR1 MGHRA, CDR2 YSYEKL. CDR3 nucleotides: TGCGCCAGCAGCCAGATAGAGTACACTGAAGCTTTCTTT. Amino acid sequence: CASSQIEYTEAFF.

The V call is TRBV10-3, the J call TRBJ2-1; 11 nucleotides align to TRBD2. The CDR3 is made up of 17 amino acids. Germline lookup yields CDR1 ENHRY and CDR2 SYGVKD. J lost 2 bases, V lost 4 bases, and 7 bases had no gene match. The CDR3 reads CAISASLAGVTYNEQFF. The DNA for the CDR3 is TGTGCCATCAGTGCTTCACTAGCGGGGGTGACCTACAATGAGCAGTTCTTC.

The V and J genes are TRBV9 and TRBJ1-1; 9 bases align to TRBD1. With V trimmed by 7 bases and J by 7 bases, 2 bases remained unmatched. The CDR3 covers 11 residues. Germline V gene sequence: CDR1 SGDLS, CDR2 YYNGEE. CDR3 region: CASGTGIEAFF. CDR3 DNA sequence: TGTGCCAGCGGGACAGGGATTGAAGCTTTCTTT.

This clone was found a few times. The chain combines TRBV9 with TRBJ2-2; 9 bases agree with TRBD1. The junction had 5 bases not matched to a gene; V was cut back by 1 base and J by 4 bases. CDR1 is SGDLS, CDR2 YYNGEE, per germline. The CDR3 spans 16 residues. This CDR3 reads CASSVSGTGSTGELFF. The DNA of the CDR3 is TGTGCCAGCAGCGTAAGTGGGACAGGGTCCACCGGGGAGCTGTTTTTT.